The 10 T cell receptor beta chains in this list originate from one sample, sequenced in a study of CD8 T cells in Susac syndrome. Reverse transcription used about 0.45 to 1 ug RNA and random hexamers. In TCRdb, the immunoSEQ multiplex PCR reads were re-called with MiXCR into one record per CDR3 protein. The sample holds 160,000 or so distinct CDR3 sequences, approximately 94% seen once. The sequencing sample was made of CD4+ T cells from PBMCs. The receptors stem from a human donor with Susac syndrome.

V usage is TRBV7-9 and J usage is TRBJ2-6; D ambiguous. This CDR3 contains 17 residues. Germline V gene lookup returns CDR1 SEHNR and CDR2 FQNEAQ (reference sequence). V lost 2 bases and J 0 bases, leaving 11 bases between the germline ends. CDR3 loop: CASSLLGLNSGANVLTF. The CDR3 bases are TGTGCCAGCAGCTTATTAGGTCTCAACTCTGGGGCCAACGTCCTGACTTTC. Filled out from reference TRBV7-9 and TRBJ2-6, the complete variable domain reads DTGVSQNPRHKITKRGQNVTFRCDPISEHNRLYWYRQTLGQGPEFLTYFQNEAQLEKSRLLSDRFSAERPKGSFSTLEIQRTEQGDSAMYLCASSLLGLNSGANVLTFGAGSRLTVL.

This clonotype was seen only once. The chain recombines TRBV7-2 with TRBJ2-7; D is tentatively TRBD1 or TRBD2 (5 bases each). The CDR3 has 14 residues. The germline CDR1 and CDR2 sequences are SGHTA and FQGNSA. Trimming took off 2 bases at V and 2 bases at J, with 10 bases between the two ends. The CDR3 reads CASSLLRGPYEQYF. CDR3 bases: TGTGCCAGCAGCTTATTGAGGGGCCCCTACGAGCAGTACTTC.

This chain connects TRBV25-1 to TRBJ1-6, with D perhaps matching TRBD1 (5 bases). The CDR3 runs 16 residues. V lost 3 bases and J 5 bases, leaving 14 bases between the germline ends. The V gene's germline CDR1 is MGHDK and CDR2 SYGVNS. Written as DNA, the CDR3 is TGTGCCAGCAGTGAGCAGGGAGGGAGCAATAATTCACCCCTCCACTTT. Its protein product is CASSEQGGSNNSPLHF.

This clonotype was found once. The J gene is TRBJ1-2, the V gene TRBV5-1, with no clear D. V shed 0 bases and J shed 0 bases, with 9 bases lying between them. Germline V gene data show CDR1 as SGHRS and CDR2 as YFSETQ. The CDR3 spans 15 residues. The CDR3 spells CASSLAGGTNYGYTF. The CDR3 DNA reads as TGCGCCAGCAGCTTGGCAGGTGGGACTAACTATGGCTACACCTTC.

This sequence joins TRBV27 and TRBJ2-2; TRBD2 is a possible D gene (6 bases). From germline, CDR1 is MNHEY and CDR2 SMNVEV (reference sequence). The CDR3 totals 14 residues. V shed 6 bases and J shed 1 base, with 9 bases lying between them. CDR3 nucleotides: TGTGCCAGCAGACTCGGGAGGAACACCGGGGAGCTGTTTTTT. Residues: CASRLGRNTGELFF.

The genes are TRBV18 and TRBJ1-2; possibly TRBD1 for D (6 bases). Per germline, CDR1 KGHSH and CDR2 LQKENI. This CDR3 contains 14 residues. Trimming removed 3 bases from V and 2 bases from J, with 10 bases in between. The CDR3 DNA sequence: TGTGCCAGCTCACCGGGGGCAGGGAACTATGGCTACACCTTC. Encoded protein: CASSPGAGNYGYTF.

The genes are TRBV29-1 and TRBJ2-7; D is unclear. Per the germline V gene, CDR1 is SQVTM and CDR2 is ANQGSEA. V lost 4 bases and J 3 bases, leaving 7 bases between the germline ends. This CDR3 region has 11 residues. The CDR3 DNA reads as TGCAGCGTTGTTTCACACTACGAGCAGTACTTC. Its translation is CSVVSHYEQYF.

The chain recombines TRBV20-1 with TRBJ2-3; no clear D gene. The CDR3 totals 14 residues. Trimming cost V 3 bases and J 1 base, with 11 bases left between them. Germline CDR1 DFQATT, CDR2 SNEGSKA (reference sequence). CDR3 in amino acids: CSASPLAGTDTQYF. In DNA form, the CDR3 reads TGCAGTGCTAGCCCCCTGGCAGGCACAGATACGCAGTATTTT.

This clonotype appeared a single time. The conserved closing phenylalanine or tryptophan is absent in this CDR3, likely reflecting a read error. The gene calls are TRBV4-2 and TRBJ1-6; TRBD1 matches at 10 bases. Germline values: CDR1 LGHNA, CDR2 YNFKEQ. CDR3 size: 15 residues. The V and J ends lost 1 base and 10 bases, in that order; junction bases with no gene match: 4. Written as DNA, the CDR3 is TGTGCCAGCAGCCAAGGGACAGGGGGACTCTCACCCCTCCACTCT. Protein product: CASSQGTGGLSPLHS.

The gene calls are TRBV12-3 or TRBV12-4 and TRBJ1-1, with 8 bases fitting TRBD1. This CDR3 comprises 15 residues. With V trimmed by 6 bases and J by 4 bases, 10 bases remained unmatched. For the CDR3, the DNA is TGTGCCAGCAGACCTCTTTACAGGGGGGGCACTGAAGCTTTCTTT. It translates to CASRPLYRGGTEAFF.